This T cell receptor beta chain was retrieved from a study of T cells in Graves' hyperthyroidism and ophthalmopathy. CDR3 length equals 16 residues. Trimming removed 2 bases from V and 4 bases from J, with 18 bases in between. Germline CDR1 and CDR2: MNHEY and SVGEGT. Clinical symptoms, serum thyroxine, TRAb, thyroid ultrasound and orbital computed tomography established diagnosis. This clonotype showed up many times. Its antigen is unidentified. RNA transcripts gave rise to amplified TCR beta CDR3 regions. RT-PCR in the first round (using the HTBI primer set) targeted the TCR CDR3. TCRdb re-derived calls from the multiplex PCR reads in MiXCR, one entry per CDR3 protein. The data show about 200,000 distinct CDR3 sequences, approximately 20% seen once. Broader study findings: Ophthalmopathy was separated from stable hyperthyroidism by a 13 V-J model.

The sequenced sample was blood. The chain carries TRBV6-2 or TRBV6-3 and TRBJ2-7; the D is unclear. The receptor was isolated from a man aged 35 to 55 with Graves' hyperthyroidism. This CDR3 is CASSYGWPLGRYEQYF. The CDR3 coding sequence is TGTGCCAGCAGTTACGGGTGGCCCCTAGGCCGATACGAGCAGTACTTC.